A selection of T cell receptor beta chains follows, all from one sample in a study of shared clonotypes between healthy human individuals. The method was immunoSEQ multiplex PCR; TCRdb's version includes in-frame clones alone and lacks a portion of them. The sample carries 1.5 million to 2.5 million clones, about 95% recorded once. Source material: naive CD8+ T cells sorted from blood. All receptors come from a man younger than 35 in good health. The CDR3 runs from the conserved cysteine through the conserved F or W. D genes are given only for firm matches. Not every row has a clone size; where given, it reads once, few, many or a size class.

TGTGCCAGCCAACGCAGGGGGACGACCTACGAGCAGTACTTC CASQRRGTTYEQYF TRBJ2-7 TRBD1 TRBV28 -
TGTGCCAGCAAGACGGACAGGGAAGGTGAGACCCAGTACTTC CASKTDREGETQYF TRBJ2-5 TRBD1 TRBV28 -
TGTGCCAGCAGTCGCTTCAATCAGCCCCAGCATTTT CASSRFNQPQHF TRBJ1-5 - TRBV5-6 -
TGTGCCAGCAGCTTAGACAGGGGAATAGCCAAAAACATTCAGTACTTC CASSLDRGIAKNIQYF TRBJ2-4 TRBD1 TRBV7-9 -
TGTGCCAGCAGTTACTTAGGGGGGGCACAAGAGACCCAGTACTTC CASSYLGGAQETQYF TRBJ2-5 - TRBV6-6 -
TGTGCCAGCAAATGGGGACAAGCAAACACTGAAGCTTTCTTT CASKWGQANTEAFF TRBJ1-1 - TRBV2 -
TGTGCCAGCAGTGCCGCCCGGACTAGCGTGAGCTCCTACAATGAGCAGTTCTTC CASSAARTSVSSYNEQFF TRBJ2-1 TRBD2 TRBV6-1 -
TGTGCCTGGAGTGGACAGTCCTACGAGCAGTACTTC CAWSGQSYEQYF TRBJ2-7 - TRBV30 -
TGCGCCAGCACCTTCCCGGGGGCCCTTACCTACAATGAGCAGTTCTTC CASTFPGALTYNEQFF TRBJ2-1 - TRBV10-2 -
TGTGCCAGCAGTTTCGTAGGTGGGCAAGAGACCCAGTACTTC CASSFVGGQETQYF TRBJ2-5 - TRBV5-6 -
TGTGCCAGCAGTTTTTCGAACCAGCCGGGACAGGGTTTCTTCACAGATACGCAGTATTTT CASSFSNQPGQGFFTDTQYF TRBJ2-3 TRBD1 TRBV28 -
TGTGCCAGCAGCTTAGGGGACAAGCAAGAGACCCAGTACTTC CASSLGDKQETQYF TRBJ2-5 - TRBV5-8 -
TGTGCCAGCAGCTTAGCGCTCCAGGGACAGCACCGAAGCTCCTACGAGCAGTACTTC CASSLALQGQHRSSYEQYF TRBJ2-7 TRBD1 TRBV7-9 -
TGTGCCAGCAGCTTAGTAGGGACAGGGCCCCTAGACTCCGAGCAGTACTTC CASSLVGTGPLDSEQYF TRBJ2-7 TRBD1 TRBV7-9 -
TGCAGCGTTGCCGGGACAGGAGACAAGAACACTGAAGCTTTCTTT CSVAGTGDKNTEAFF TRBJ1-1 TRBD1 TRBV29-1 -
TGTGCCAGCAGCTTGGGGCTAGCCAAAAACATTCAGTACTTC CASSLGLAKNIQYF TRBJ2-4 - TRBV5-6 -
TGTGCCAGCAGCCAACGAGGGGTGGCTCACACAGATACGCAGTATTTT CASSQRGVAHTDTQYF TRBJ2-3 - TRBV4-2 many
TGTGCCAGCAGTTTATTACAGGGCTCCTACAATGAGCAGTTCTTC CASSLLQGSYNEQFF TRBJ2-1 - TRBV27 once
TGTGCCAGCAGCTTGGCCTATGACAGTCCCTACGAGCAGTACTTC CASSLAYDSPYEQYF TRBJ2-7 - TRBV5-8 -
TGTGCCAGCAGTTTAGATGTTAGGGACAGCAGCACAGATACGCAGTATTTT CASSLDVRDSSTDTQYF TRBJ2-3 TRBD1 TRBV28 -
TGTGCCAGCAGTGACGTTGGACTAGCGGGAGAACTCTTCAATGAGCAGTTCTTC CASSDVGLAGELFNEQFF TRBJ2-1 TRBD2 TRBV2 -
TGTGCCAGTCGGGACAGGGCGAACACTGAAGCTTTCTTT CASRDRANTEAFF TRBJ1-1 TRBD1 TRBV27 -
TGTGCCAGTAGCAAGACTAGCGGGAGCTCTTGGTACAATGAGCAGTTCTTC CASSKTSGSSWYNEQFF TRBJ2-1 TRBD2 TRBV19 -
TGTGCCAGCAGCTATCTAGATAGCACAGATACGCAGTATTTT CASSYLDSTDTQYF TRBJ2-3 - TRBV7-9 -
TGTGCCACCCTGACGGGGGGCGCAGTCTATGGCTACACCTTC CATLTGGAVYGYTF TRBJ1-2 - TRBV19 -
TGTGCCAGCAGTTTGAGGGCCCTACCTCGGGAGCAGTACTTC CASSLRALPREQYF TRBJ2-7 - TRBV5-8 -
TGTGCCAGCAGCTTATATCGCGCAGACGAGCAGTACTTC CASSLYRADEQYF TRBJ2-7 - TRBV7-9 -
TGCGCCAGCAGCTTTGCGGTCGCCTACGAGCAGTACTTC CASSFAVAYEQYF TRBJ2-7 - TRBV5-1 -
TGTGCCTGGAGTCTGCAGTTCGCGTCCGAGCAGTACTTC CAWSLQFASEQYF TRBJ2-7 - TRBV30 -
TGTGCCAGCAGTACAGGATTGAACACTGAAGCTTTCTTT CASSTGLNTEAFF TRBJ1-1 - TRBV9 -
TGTGCCAGCAGATCCCTTAGCGGGAGCTACGAGCAGTACTTC CASRSLSGSYEQYF TRBJ2-7 TRBD2 TRBV6-5 -
TGTGCCAGTAGGACAGGGAGGGTCGTAGAGACCCAGTACTTC CASRTGRVVETQYF TRBJ2-5 - TRBV2 once
TGTGCCAGCAGTTACAATAACGGAAACGAGCAGTACTTC CASSYNNGNEQYF TRBJ2-7 - TRBV6-5 -
TGTGCCAGCAGCTTAGTGTTCACAGGAGACCAGCAGGAAGGCTACACCTTC CASSLVFTGDQQEGYTF TRBJ1-2 - TRBV7-2 -
TGCGCCAGCAGCTTATCACTAGCGGCCAAAGAGACCCAGTACTTC CASSLSLAAKETQYF TRBJ2-5 TRBD2 TRBV5-1 once
TGTGCCAGCAGCTCCCCGGGGACAGCGAACACTGAAGCTTTCTTT CASSSPGTANTEAFF TRBJ1-1 TRBD1 TRBV27 -
TGTGCCAGCATGGTTGGGGGTAGCACAGATACGCAGTATTTT CASMVGGSTDTQYF TRBJ2-3 - TRBV27 -
TGTGCCAGCAGCTTCGGACAGGGATGGGGCGGTGAGCAGTTCTTC CASSFGQGWGGEQFF TRBJ2-1 TRBD1 TRBV7-3 -
TGTGCCAGCAGCCCCGGGCGAATAGCGGGACCCGGGGAGCTGTTTTTT CASSPGRIAGPGELFF TRBJ2-2 TRBD2 TRBV11-2 -
TGTGCCATCAGTGACTTAGCGGGACCCACAGATACGCAGTATTTT CAISDLAGPTDTQYF TRBJ2-3 TRBD2 TRBV10-3 -
TGTGCCAGCTCTAAGACAGGGTCCTACGAGCAGTACTTC CASSKTGSYEQYF TRBJ2-7 TRBD1 TRBV18 -
TGTGCCAGCAGCCCAGGGAGCGGGAGGGCCCACGAGCAGTACTTC CASSPGSGRAHEQYF TRBJ2-7 TRBD2 TRBV9 once
TGTGCCAGCAGTTTCCCGGGGAGAGAGACCCAGTACTTC CASSFPGRETQYF TRBJ2-5 - TRBV28 -
TGTGCCAGCAGTCCCGGGACAGGGAACTATGGCTACACCTTC CASSPGTGNYGYTF TRBJ1-2 TRBD1 TRBV13 -
TGTGCCAGCAGCCCACTGCGGACAGGGTTCTACGAGCAGTACTTC CASSPLRTGFYEQYF TRBJ2-7 TRBD1 TRBV7-9 once
TGTGCCAGCAGTTTATCCGGCGCGAATTTTGGCTACACCTTC CASSLSGANFGYTF TRBJ1-2 - TRBV27 once
TGTGCCAGCAGCGCGACTGGGAGCTCCTATAATTCACCCCTCCACTTT CASSATGSSYNSPLHF TRBJ1-6 - TRBV13 once
TGTGCCAGCATGCGGGCTAGCGGGAGCTACGAGCAGTACTTC CASMRASGSYEQYF TRBJ2-7 TRBD2 TRBV6-1 -
TGCGCCAGCAGCCAAGAACTAGTCAACGATGAGCAGTTCTTC CASSQELVNDEQFF TRBJ2-1 - TRBV4-3 -
TGTGCTAGCAGCAAGTTAGGGCACTACGAGCAGTACTTC CASSKLGHYEQYF TRBJ2-7 - TRBV7-7 -
TGCGCCAGCAGCCAAGCCCCTCCGGGGGCTTCAGGTTCACCCCTCCACTTT CASSQAPPGASGSPLHF TRBJ1-6 - TRBV4-1 -
TGTGCCAGCAGCCCGGCAGGAGATGAAGCTTTCTTT CASSPAGDEAFF TRBJ1-1 - TRBV5-4 -
TGTGCCTGGAGCCTGGGACAGGGCGTGAGAGAAAAACTGTTTTTT CAWSLGQGVREKLFF TRBJ1-4 TRBD1 TRBV30 -
TGTGCCAGCAGTCTTCCCGAGTGGTCAGCGAGCAATCAGCCCCAGCATTTT CASSLPEWSASNQPQHF TRBJ1-5 - TRBV2 -
TGTGCCAGCAGCCTGGGACTAGCCGATGAGCAGTTCTTC CASSLGLADEQFF TRBJ2-1 TRBD2 TRBV5-8 -
TGTGCCAGCAGTTACAGGGGACTGGCTGAAGCTTTCTTT CASSYRGLAEAFF TRBJ1-1 TRBD1 TRBV28 -
TGTGCCAGCAGTTACTCCAGTTACAATCAGCCCCAGCATTTT CASSYSSYNQPQHF TRBJ1-5 - TRBV6-5 -